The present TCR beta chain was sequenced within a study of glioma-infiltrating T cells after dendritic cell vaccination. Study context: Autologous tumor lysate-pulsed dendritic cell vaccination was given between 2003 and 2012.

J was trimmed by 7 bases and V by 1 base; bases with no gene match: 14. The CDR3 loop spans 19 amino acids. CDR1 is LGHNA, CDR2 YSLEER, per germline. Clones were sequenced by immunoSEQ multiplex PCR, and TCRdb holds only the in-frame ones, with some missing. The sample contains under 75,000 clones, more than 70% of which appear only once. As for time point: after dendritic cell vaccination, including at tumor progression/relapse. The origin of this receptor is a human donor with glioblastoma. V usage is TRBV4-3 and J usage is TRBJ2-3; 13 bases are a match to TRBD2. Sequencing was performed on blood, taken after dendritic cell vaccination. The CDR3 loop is CASSQAGLLLAGGLNTQYF. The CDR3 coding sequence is TGCGCCAGCAGCCAAGCGGGTTTACTACTAGCGGGGGGGTTGAATACGCAGTATTTT.